The following is a T cell receptor (beta chain) sequence with its context. The antigen remains unidentified. The data stem from a study of T cell responses to AZD1222 COVID-19 vaccine. Broader study findings: Increases in Spike-specific TCR breadth and depth were seen after two AZD1222 doses. Reports say nearly half of spike-specific TCRs go after unmutated variant regions. None of the repertoires were sampled until the peak T cell response had passed.

Using immunoSEQ multiplex PCR, the repertoire was profiled, and TCRdb retains in-frame clones only, with some absent. The sample carries 120,000 to 150,000 clones, 90% to 95% recorded once. Germline V gene data show CDR1 as SEHNR and CDR2 as FQNEAQ (reference sequence). After removal of 5 bases from V and 0 bases from J, the junction contained 6 bases not matched to a gene. The CDR3 contains 16 residues. This material consisted of peripheral blood, taken on day 0 of AZD1222 vaccination. V gene TRBV7-9 combines with J gene TRBJ1-3; 8 bases match TRBD1. The receptor was isolated from an adult in good health. Here the CDR3 reads CASSLRQGLSGNTIYF. The CDR3 DNA reads as TGTGCCAGCAGCCTCCGACAGGGGCTCTCTGGAAACACCATATATTTT. The full variable domain, its missing parts supplied by reference TRBV7-9 and TRBJ1-3, is DTGVSQNPRHKITKRGQNVTFRCDPISEHNRLYWYRQTLGQGPEFLTYFQNEAQLEKSRLLSDRFSAERPKGSFSTLEIQRTEQGDSAMYLCASSLRQGLSGNTIYFGEGSWLTVV.